These T cell receptor beta chains were read from a single sample in a study of blood T cell repertoires in COVID-19. Data came from immunoSEQ multiplex PCR; TCRdb stores just in-frame clones and leaves some out. Of fewer than 300,000 clones listed, around 90% are singletons. Sequenced material: peripheral blood. Receptor source: a young man with active or convalescent COVID-19. CDR3s include the opening cysteine and the closing phenylalanine or tryptophan. D genes are given only for firm matches. Only part of the rows carry a size: once, few, many, or a class if the clone is expanded.

-,TRBJ1-1,TRBV9,once,CASSVVPGNTEAFF,TGTGCCAGCAGCGTAGTACCAGGCAACACTGAAGCTTTCTTT
TRBD2,TRBJ2-1,TRBV9,-,CASSAGLAGGNEQFF,TGTGCCAGCAGCGCGGGACTAGCGGGGGGGAATGAGCAGTTCTTC
-,TRBJ2-5,TRBV18,-,CASSGGTQETQYF,TGTGCCAGCTCAGGAGGTACTCAAGAGACCCAGTACTTC
TRBD2,TRBJ2-5,TRBV5-6,-,CASSLSGGAGETQYF,TGTGCCAGCAGCTTGAGCGGGGGGGCCGGGGAGACCCAGTACTTC
-,TRBJ1-2,TRBV2,-,CVTPRGQSSNYGYTF,TGTGTTACGCCAAGAGGCCAGTCGTCTAACTATGGCTACACCTTC
-,TRBJ2-5,TRBV7-8,-,CASSSYRFSLQETQYF,TGTGCCAGCAGCTCGTACCGCTTTAGCCTCCAAGAGACCCAGTACTTC
TRBD1,TRBJ1-2,TRBV5-6,-,CASSLGWTGAGGYTF,TGTGCCAGCAGCTTGGGGTGGACAGGGGCAGGTGGCTACACCTTC
TRBD1,TRBJ1-6,TRBV4-1,-,CASNQGTGTTPLHF,TGCGCCAGCAACCAAGGGACAGGGACTACACCCCTCCACTTT
-,TRBJ2-2,TRBV5-1,-,CASSFRGNTGELFF,TGCGCCAGCAGCTTTCGGGGGAACACCGGGGAGCTGTTTTTT
TRBD1,TRBJ2-7,TRBV7-9,-,CASSTRGTGSSIDEQYF,TGTGCCAGCAGCACTCGTGGGACAGGGTCTTCGATCGACGAGCAGTACTTC
-,TRBJ1-4,TRBV27,-,CASSFGGVEKLFF,TGTGCCAGCAGTTTTGGAGGGGTGGAAAAACTGTTTTTT
-,TRBJ1-3,TRBV6-5,-,CASSRNLLGNTIYF,TGTGCCAGCAGTCGAAACTTGCTTGGAAACACCATATATTTT
TRBD1,TRBJ1-1,TRBV27,-,CASSVQGALSEAFF,TGTGCCAGCAGTGTACAGGGGGCCTTGTCTGAAGCTTTCTTT
-,TRBJ2-7,TRBV6-5,-,CASSYLRGYEQYF,TGTGCCAGCAGTTATTTGAGGGGGTACGAGCAGTACTTC
TRBD2,TRBJ2-1,TRBV3-1/TRBV3-2,-,CASSPRLAGGENNEQFF,TGTGCCAGCAGCCCCAGACTAGCGGGGGGGGAGAACAATGAGCAGTTCTTC
-,TRBJ1-5,TRBV6-2/TRBV6-3,-,CASSQRGLGTGQPQHF,TGTGCCAGCAGTCAGAGGGGGTTGGGGACGGGTCAGCCCCAGCATTTT
-,TRBJ1-2,TRBV15,few,CATSRQGYNYGYTF,TGTGCCACCAGCAGACAGGGGTATAACTATGGCTACACCTTC
TRBD2,TRBJ2-5,TRBV10-1,-,CASSQGLAGAKTQYF,TGCGCCAGCAGCCAGGGACTAGCCGGGGCAAAGACCCAGTACTTC
-,TRBJ1-2,TRBV12-3/TRBV12-4,-,CASSFSGYYGYTF,TGTGCCAGCAGTTTTTCGGGGTACTATGGCTACACCTTC
-,TRBJ1-1,TRBV27,-,CASSLTAGNTEAFF,TGTGCCAGCAGTTTAACGGCAGGGAACACTGAAGCTTTCTTT
TRBD1,TRBJ1-6,TRBV9,-,CASSKGQTYNSPLHF,TGTGCCAGCAGCAAGGGACAGACATATAATTCACCCCTCCACTTT
-,TRBJ1-6,TRBV6-1,once,CASSDPTEPRLHF,TGTGCCAGCAGTGACCCTACAGAGCCCCGGCTCCACTTT
-,TRBJ1-2,TRBV25-1,-,CASSEAGHYGYGYTF,TGTGCCAGCAGTGAAGCGGGGCATTACGGCTATGGCTACACCTTC
-,TRBJ2-5,TRBV6-8,-,CASSLASRETQYF,TGTGCCAGCAGTTTAGCTAGCCGAGAGACCCAGTACTTC
TRBD1,TRBJ1-4,TRBV2,-,CATGGQGGSNEKLFF,TGTGCCACGGGGGGACAGGGGGGCTCTAATGAAAAACTGTTTTTT
TRBD2,TRBJ2-5,TRBV7-2,-,CASSWGGIQETQYF,TGTGCCAGCAGCTGGGGGGGAATTCAAGAGACCCAGTACTTC
-,TRBJ2-7,TRBV3-1/TRBV3-2,-,CASSQDVARHYEQYF,TGTGCCAGCAGCCAAGATGTTGCCAGGCACTACGAGCAGTACTTC
-,TRBJ1-4,TRBV5-5,once,CASSLVQINEKLFF,TGTGCCAGCAGCTTGGTACAGATAAATGAAAAACTGTTTTTT
TRBD1,TRBJ2-6,TRBV19,-,CASSSRDRAFSGANVLTF,TGTGCCAGTAGCTCCCGGGACAGGGCCTTCTCTGGGGCCAACGTCCTGACTTTC
-,TRBJ1-1,TRBV12-3/TRBV12-4,-,CASSPSRTEAFF,TGTGCCAGCAGTCCCTCGAGGACTGAAGCTTTCTTT
TRBD1,TRBJ2-7,TRBV10-3,once,CAISSDRGLNEQYF,TGTGCCATCAGCTCGGACAGGGGTCTCAACGAGCAGTACTTC
TRBD1,TRBJ1-2,TRBV7-9,-,CASSFRTGELNYGYTF,TGTGCCAGCAGCTTCAGGACAGGCGAACTTAACTATGGCTACACCTTC
-,TRBJ1-1,TRBV10-3,-,CAISESTVNTEAFF,TGTGCCATCAGTGAGTCGACAGTGAACACTGAAGCTTTCTTT
TRBD1,TRBJ2-7,TRBV19,-,CASSTQRGPLYEQYF,TGTGCCAGTAGTACCCAGAGGGGGCCCCTCTACGAGCAGTACTTC
-,TRBJ1-1,TRBV27,-,CASSLSDLRTEAFF,TGTGCCAGCAGTTTATCAGACCTGAGGACTGAAGCTTTCTTT
TRBD1,TRBJ2-7,TRBV14,once,CASSRRTGGTGYEQYF,TGTGCCAGCAGCCGAAGGACAGGGGGAACCGGCTACGAGCAGTACTTC
-,TRBJ2-5,TRBV10-2,-,CASSVGEAQYF,TGCGCCAGCAGTGTAGGGGAGGCCCAGTACTTC
-,TRBJ2-7,TRBV11-2,-,CASSSEDYDPYEQYF,TGTGCCAGCAGCTCAGAGGACTACGACCCCTACGAGCAGTACTTC
-,TRBJ1-6,TRBV27,-,CASSLRGGNSPLHF,TGTGCCAGCAGTTTACGCGGGGGTAATTCACCCCTCCACTTT
TRBD2,TRBJ2-1,TRBV5-4,-,CASTLAGGPSNEQFF,TGTGCCAGCACCCTAGCGGGGGGGCCCAGCAATGAGCAGTTCTTC
TRBD1,TRBJ1-4,TRBV19,-,CASGRDRGFEKLFF,TGTGCCAGTGGTAGGGACAGAGGTTTTGAAAAACTGTTTTTT
-,TRBJ1-3,TRBV5-1,once,CASSLAGDSGNTIYF,TGCGCCAGCAGCTTGGCAGGTGACTCTGGAAACACCATATATTTT